This is a list of T cell receptor beta chains from one sample in a study of shared clonotypes between healthy human individuals. The data were produced by immunoSEQ multiplex PCR, yet TCRdb's version contains in-frame clones alone and is incomplete. The sample has about 1.1 million clones, 75% to 80% seen once. Sequenced input: memory CD4+ T cells from PBMCs. The receptor set was obtained from a young man in good health. Some clones in this sample may be carry-over from other donors' samples. CDR3s include the opening cysteine and the closing phenylalanine or tryptophan. A D gene is named only where the DNA matches it firmly. Size is omitted from some rows. Given values are once, few, many or a class for expanded clones.

D gene	clone size	V gene	J gene	CDR3 DNA	CDR3 protein
TRBD1	once	TRBV11-1	TRBJ2-5	TGTGCCAGCAGCCCAGGGGGCCTAGAGACCCAGTACTTC	CASSPGGLETQYF
TRBD1	.	TRBV30	TRBJ2-7	TGTGCCTGGATGCCAGGGGGTGCGTACGAGCAGTACTTC	CAWMPGGAYEQYF
.	.	TRBV2	TRBJ2-7	TGTGCCAGCAATAGGGCCGAATCCTACGAGCAGTACTTC	CASNRAESYEQYF
.	few	TRBV19	TRBJ1-5	TGTGCCAGTAGTCATGGGGCCAGCGATCAGCCCCAGCATTTT	CASSHGASDQPQHF
.	.	TRBV7-9	TRBJ1-4	TGTGCCAGCAGCTTAAAGAGCAACAATGAAAAACTGTTTTTT	CASSLKSNNEKLFF
.	.	TRBV5-1	TRBJ2-5	TGCGCCAGCAGCTTGGCCCTAGGGTACCAAGAGACCCAGTACTTC	CASSLALGYQETQYF
.	.	TRBV5-1	TRBJ2-4	TGCGCCAGCAGCCTCCCTCTAGGAAACCTAGCCAAAAACATTCAGTACTTC	CASSLPLGNLAKNIQYF
.	.	TRBV27	TRBJ2-3	TGTGCCAGCAGTTGGATACAGGGTCCCCCTGGCGCAGATACGCAGTATTTT	CASSWIQGPPGADTQYF
TRBD1	.	TRBV12-5	TRBJ1-3	TGTGCTAGTGGTTTACAGGGGGCCAGTGGAAACACCATATATTTT	CASGLQGASGNTIYF
TRBD2	few	TRBV29-1	TRBJ2-7	TGCAGCGTTGAAAGACTAGCGGGAGCTCAGTACTTC	CSVERLAGAQYF
.	.	TRBV6-6	TRBJ1-5	TGTGCCAGCAGCCCGGGGGGTAGCAATCAGCCCCAGCATTTT	CASSPGGSNQPQHF
.	.	TRBV11-3	TRBJ2-5	TGTGCCAGCAGCTTAGGGCGGGAGACCCAGTACTTC	CASSLGRETQYF
.	.	TRBV9	TRBJ2-5	TGTGCCAGCAGCCCCCACGAGGAGACCCAGTACTTC	CASSPHEETQYF
.	.	TRBV5-1	TRBJ2-1	TGCGCCAGCAGCTTGGGAGGCCTAGCGACTTACAATGAGCAGTTCTTC	CASSLGGLATYNEQFF
.	few	TRBV4-3	TRBJ1-1	TGCGCCAGCAGCCAAGTATCGGCGGGGAACACTGAAGCTTTCTTT	CASSQVSAGNTEAFF
.	.	TRBV6-5	TRBJ1-1	TGTGCCAGCAGTTATCAGCTAGGAGGCACTGAAGCTTTCTTT	CASSYQLGGTEAFF